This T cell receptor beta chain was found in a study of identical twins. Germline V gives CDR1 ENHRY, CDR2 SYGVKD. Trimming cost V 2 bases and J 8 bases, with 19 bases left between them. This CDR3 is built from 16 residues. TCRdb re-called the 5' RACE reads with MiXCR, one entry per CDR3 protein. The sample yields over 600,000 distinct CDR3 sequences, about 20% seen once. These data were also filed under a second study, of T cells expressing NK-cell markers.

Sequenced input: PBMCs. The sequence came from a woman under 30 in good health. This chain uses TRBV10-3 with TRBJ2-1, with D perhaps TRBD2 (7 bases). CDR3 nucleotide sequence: TGTGCCATCAGTGAGCCTGGGGGGGGCCCTCTGGATGAGCAGTTCTTC. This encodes CAISEPGGGPLDEQFF.